This is a list of T cell receptor beta chains from one sample in a study of blood T cell repertoires in COVID-19. Generated by immunoSEQ multiplex PCR, the TCRdb table keeps only in-frame clones and is missing some. The sample gives roughly 220,000 clones, 70% to 90% of which show up once; 3% is in the top ten. The material sequenced was peripheral blood. The receptors shown here come from a man aged 55 to 70 with acute or convalescent COVID-19. Each CDR3 is given with its conserved first and last residue. The D gene is left open where the match is weak. A row's size may be missing; if present it is once, few, many or a size class.

D: TRBD1
V: TRBV19
J: TRBJ1-4
length: 19
size: NA
CDR3: CASSILSPGTGSTNEKLFF
DNA: TGTGCCAGTAGTATTCTAAGTCCCGGGACAGGGTCAACTAATGAAAAACTGTTTTTT

D: TRBD1
V: TRBV5-6
J: TRBJ2-3
length: 18
size: NA
CDR3: CASSSGPGTGRGTDTQYF
DNA: TGTGCCAGCAGCTCGGGGCCCGGGACAGGGAGAGGCACAGATACGCAGTATTTT

D: TRBD2
V: TRBV5-6
J: TRBJ2-1
length: 16
size: NA
CDR3: CASSLRTSGGKNEQFF
DNA: TGTGCCAGCAGCTTGAGGACTAGCGGGGGGAAGAATGAGCAGTTCTTC

D: NA
V: TRBV10-2
J: TRBJ1-4
length: 14
size: NA
CDR3: CASSEDRNNEKLFF
DNA: TGCGCCAGCAGTGAGGACAGGAATAATGAAAAACTGTTTTTT

D: TRBD1
V: TRBV2
J: TRBJ1-2
length: 15
size: NA
CDR3: CASSETGRRDYGYTF
DNA: TGTGCCAGCAGCGAGACAGGGCGTCGCGACTATGGCTACACCTTC

D: NA
V: TRBV2
J: TRBJ1-1
length: 15
size: NA
CDR3: CASRKTGNMNTEAFF
DNA: TGTGCCAGCAGGAAAACGGGAAACATGAACACTGAAGCTTTCTTT

D: NA
V: TRBV18
J: TRBJ2-3
length: 14
size: once
CDR3: CASSPTKRADTQYF
DNA: TGTGCCAGCTCACCGACTAAGCGGGCAGATACGCAGTATTTT

D: NA
V: TRBV21-1
J: TRBJ1-2
length: 16
size: NA
CDR3: CASSPRGGQGNYGYTF
DNA: TGTGCCAGCAGCCCTCGAGGGGGACAGGGAAACTATGGCTACACCTTC

D: NA
V: TRBV27
J: TRBJ2-7
length: 13
size: NA
CDR3: CASSYGVGYEQYF
DNA: TGTGCCAGCAGTTACGGGGTAGGGTACGAGCAGTACTTC

D: TRBD2
V: TRBV29-1
J: TRBJ2-5
length: 19
size: NA
CDR3: CSVVNVQGLAGGLQETQYF
DNA: TGCAGCGTTGTGAACGTTCAGGGACTAGCGGGGGGCCTCCAAGAGACCCAGTACTTC

D: TRBD2
V: TRBV5-1
J: TRBJ2-3
length: 15
size: NA
CDR3: CASSFRTSITDTQYF
DNA: TGCGCCAGCAGCTTCCGGACTAGCATTACAGATACGCAGTATTTT